This TCR beta chain was found in a study of T cells in Graves' hyperthyroidism and ophthalmopathy. Findings and limits, study-wide: Patients with ophthalmopathy were separated from those with stable hyperthyroidism by a 13 V-J model. The model anticipated ophthalmopathy a median around six months pre-onset.

The study included ophthalmopathy patients with Clinical Activity Score at least 3, NOSPECS grade at least 4 and duration under 3 months. Patients having uncontrolled infection, another autoimmune disease, pregnancy or lactation were not included. This clonotype was picked up many times. Its target is unknown. RNA transcripts served as the template for amplifying TCR beta CDR3 regions. A set of HTBI primers served as the primers for a first-round RT-PCR of the TCR CDR3. From the multiplex PCR reads, TCRdb called clonotypes with MiXCR, one entry per CDR3 protein. The table includes about 250,000 distinct CDR3 sequences, approximately 23% detected once. The CDR3 has 15 amino acids. The V gene lost 1 base and the J gene lost 5 bases, with 14 bases spanning the gap. From germline, CDR1 is LNHNV and CDR2 YYDKDF (reference sequence).

The receptor's source is a woman between 40 and 50 years old with Graves' ophthalmopathy. Sequencing used blood. This rearrangement joins TRBV15 to TRBJ1-1; D not resolved. The CDR3: CATSRGVDGPTEAFF. Here the CDR3 DNA reads TGTGCCACCAGCAGAGGGGTCGATGGACCGACTGAAGCTTTCTTT.